This section outlines one T cell receptor (beta chain) sequence together with its context. No antigen is known for it. The data were taken from a study of T cell repertoires and HLA-DP antigens. Overall study: CD4+ T cells were cocultured with HeLa cells expressing HLA-DP. Donor ages ranged from 18-to-29 to 60-to-69; two men, one woman. DNA input averaged roughly 230 ng in sorted CD137+CD4+ and 1,200 ng in pre-culture CD4+.

The CDR3 extends over 15 amino acids. Trimming cost V 4 bases and J 4 bases, with 17 bases left between them. Germline CDR1 and CDR2: SGHRS and YFSETQ. CD4+ T cells, purified by negative selection, averaged roughly 98% purity. Clones were read by immunoSEQ multiplex PCR, and TCRdb kept only the in-frame ones, dropping some. Of about 73,000 clones listed, about 82% are singletons. The V gene is TRBV5-1, the J gene TRBJ2-5; D gene uncertain. Sequenced: CD4+ T cells from PBMCs. This receptor was taken from a man aged 55 to 69 in good health and CMV-seronegative. The DNA of the CDR3 is TGCGCCAGCAGCCCCCGTGGGCCGTCAGGAGAGACCCAGTACTTC. Its translation is CASSPRGPSGETQYF.